These T cell receptor beta chains were read from a single sample in a study of T cells in Graves' hyperthyroidism and ophthalmopathy. TCRdb ran MiXCR on the multiplex PCR reads and lists one entry per CDR3 protein. The sample lists about 640,000 distinct CDR3 sequences; more than 14% were seen once. Sequenced material: blood. The receptors were sampled from a woman between 50 and 59 years old with Graves' ophthalmopathy. The conserved cysteine and the conserved F or W are not part of the CDR3 here.

v_call: TRBV5-4; j_call: TRBJ1-4; cdr3_aa: ASSLGQGRNEKLF
v_call: TRBV18; j_call: TRBJ2-5; cdr3_aa: ASSEEGEILGY
v_call: TRBV7-2; j_call: TRBJ2-1; cdr3_aa: ASRSQLPLSYNEQF
v_call: TRBV12-3/TRBV12-4; j_call: TRBJ1-1; cdr3_aa: ATKDSHTEAF
v_call: TRBV20-1; j_call: TRBJ1-1; cdr3_aa: SAPGQGPTEAF
v_call: TRBV30; j_call: TRBJ1-6; cdr3_aa: AWSVIGTQLDSPLH
v_call: TRBV5-1; j_call: TRBJ1-1; cdr3_aa: ASSWGGDTEAF
v_call: TRBV9; j_call: TRBJ2-1; cdr3_aa: ASSVVLASEQF
v_call: TRBV11-3; j_call: TRBJ2-7; cdr3_aa: ASSLVGPGAYEQY
v_call: TRBV20-1; j_call: TRBJ2-7; cdr3_aa: SGGTGGSYEQY
v_call: TRBV20-1; j_call: TRBJ2-7; cdr3_aa: SARKASLYEQY
v_call: TRBV28; j_call: TRBJ1-5; cdr3_aa: ASSTQGREPQH
v_call: TRBV12-3/TRBV12-4; j_call: TRBJ2-1; cdr3_aa: ASSFWERGLYNEQF
v_call: TRBV5-1; j_call: TRBJ1-2; cdr3_aa: ASSIEGTLGYT
v_call: TRBV6-4; j_call: TRBJ2-4; cdr3_aa: ASSATGLGIQY
v_call: TRBV5-1; j_call: TRBJ1-6; cdr3_aa: ASSYGTGGDSPLH
v_call: TRBV7-2; j_call: TRBJ2-7; cdr3_aa: ASSLEHRGFEQY
v_call: TRBV4-3; j_call: TRBJ2-3; cdr3_aa: ASSPGLAPTDTQY
v_call: TRBV29-1; j_call: TRBJ2-7; cdr3_aa: SVEAQGTHEQY
v_call: TRBV4-2; j_call: TRBJ2-7; cdr3_aa: ASCCGRAGEQY
v_call: TRBV7-2; j_call: TRBJ2-5; cdr3_aa: ASSFFGGQETQY
v_call: TRBV20-1; j_call: TRBJ2-7; cdr3_aa: SARVVTSSYEQY
v_call: TRBV7-9; j_call: TRBJ2-1; cdr3_aa: ASSNRDFQF
v_call: TRBV12-5; j_call: TRBJ2-1; cdr3_aa: ASAGGDYLNEQF
v_call: TRBV15; j_call: TRBJ2-1; cdr3_aa: ATNFGTSESSYNEQF
v_call: TRBV19; j_call: TRBJ2-7; cdr3_aa: ASSRGTYEQY
v_call: TRBV28; j_call: TRBJ1-5; cdr3_aa: ASSSTGGGSNNQPQH